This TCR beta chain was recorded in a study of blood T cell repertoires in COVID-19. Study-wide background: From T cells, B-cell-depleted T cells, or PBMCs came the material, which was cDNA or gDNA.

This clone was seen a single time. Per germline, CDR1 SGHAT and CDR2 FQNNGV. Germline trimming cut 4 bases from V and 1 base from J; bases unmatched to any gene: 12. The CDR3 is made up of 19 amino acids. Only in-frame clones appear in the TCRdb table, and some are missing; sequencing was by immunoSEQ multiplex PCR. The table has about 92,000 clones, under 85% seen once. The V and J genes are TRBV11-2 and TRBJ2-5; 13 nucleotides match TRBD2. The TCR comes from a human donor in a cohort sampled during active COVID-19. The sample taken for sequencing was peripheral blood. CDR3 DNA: TGTGCCAGCAGCTCTCACAGGGGACTAGCGGGATCCTCCCAAGAGACCCAGTACTTC. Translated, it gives CASSSHRGLAGSSQETQYF.